Sequencing of this TCR beta chain was carried out in a study of T cells in Graves' hyperthyroidism and ophthalmopathy. This clonotype turned up a few times. From RNA transcripts, TCR beta CDR3 regions were amplified. The TCR CDR3 was amplified in a first-round RT-PCR using the HTBI primer set. TCRdb re-called the multiplex PCR reads with MiXCR, one entry per CDR3 protein. Found here are about 420,000 distinct CDR3 sequences, approximately 15% of them singletons; the top ten hold 7.7%. The V segment lost 0 bases and the J segment 8 bases; nucleotides outside the gene matches: 9. The V gene's germline CDR1 is SGHRS and CDR2 YFSETQ. CDR3 length: 16 amino acids.

This TCR came from a woman aged 18-29 years with Graves' hyperthyroidism. The chain links TRBV5-1 to TRBJ1-4; TRBD1 aligns across 8 bases. Sequences were obtained from blood. In nucleotides, the CDR3 is TGCGCCAGCAGCTTGGCCCCGACAGGGGAGGGAGAAAAACTGTTTTTT. Translating gives CASSLAPTGEGEKLFF.